These 31 T cell receptor beta chains were all obtained from the same sample, sequenced in a study of tissue T cells after allogeneic stem cell transplantation. Repertoires were generated with immunoSEQ multiplex PCR, while TCRdb's copy carries only in-frame clones and drops some. Among fewer than 30,000 clones, 85% were seen once, and the ten largest hold roughly 3.5%. The sequences come from blood, collected before transplantation. The receptors were gathered from a woman between 18 and 55 years old who later had graft-versus-host disease after an allogeneic stem cell transplant.

The rearrangement links TRBV28 to TRBJ1-2; 9 positions agree with TRBD1. V lost 3 bases and J lost 7; bases outside the gene matches: 9. This CDR3 is built from 15 residues. The germline gives CDR1 MDHEN, CDR2 SYDVKM. CDR3 residues: CASSFSGQGDSGYTF. The CDR3 bases are TGTGCCAGCAGTTTTTCGGGACAGGGTGACTCTGGCTACACCTTC.

Only a few counts were recorded for this clone. The chain employs TRBV5-4 and TRBJ1-1; D ambiguous. This CDR3 has 19 residues. Trimming stripped 4 bases from V and 7 bases from J, with 32 bases between. Germline V lookup: CDR1 SGHNT, CDR2 YYREEE (reference sequence). The CDR3 nucleotides read TGTGCCAGCAGCCCAACGATCCGGGGTTCCCCGGCAGTAGATGGTGAAGCTTTCTTT. This encodes CASSPTIRGSPAVDGEAFF.

V usage is TRBV7-9 and J usage is TRBJ1-4; 10 bases are a match to TRBD1. V lost 5 bases, J lost 7 bases, and 7 bases stayed unmatched. Germline V gene data show CDR1 as SEHNR and CDR2 as FQNEAQ (reference sequence). The CDR3 totals 15 residues. The CDR3, as DNA: TGTGCCAGCAGCCCAAGGGACAGGGGAATTGAAAAACTGTTTTTT. This codes for CASSPRDRGIEKLFF.

This clone was recorded a few times. CDR3 nucleotides: TGTGCCTGGATGCGGGAGGCTGGAAACACCATATATTTT. It encodes CAWMREAGNTIYF. V gene TRBV30 combines with J gene TRBJ1-3; D gene uncertain. Deletions cut 4 bases from V and 2 bases from J, with 9 bases between. Germline assignment: CDR1 GTSNPN and CDR2 SVGIG (reference sequence). This CDR3 has 13 residues.

This clone turned up a few times. The gene calls are TRBV24-1 and TRBJ2-1, with TRBD2 matching 7 bases. CDR1 is KGHDR and CDR2 is SFDVKD in the germline V gene. There are 14 residues in the CDR3. Losses at the gene ends were 4 bases for V and 4 bases for J; bases not matched to a gene: 3. DNA of the CDR3: TGTGCCACCAGTGAGCGGGGGAGGTACAATGAGCAGTTCTTC. It specifies CATSERGRYNEQFF.

This clone was observed a few times. The chain combines TRBV2 with TRBJ1-1, with TRBD1 matching over 7 bases. Unmatched junction bases numbered 8, after V lost 7 bases and J lost 3 bases. This CDR3 spans 14 amino acids. CDR1 SNHLY and CDR2 FYNNEI come from the germline V gene. CDR3 sequence: CASTGRGRDTEAFF. CDR3 in DNA: TGTGCCAGCACTGGGAGGGGGCGGGACACTGAAGCTTTCTTT.

This chain connects TRBV28 to TRBJ2-7; 7 bases line up with TRBD1. The CDR3 runs to 14 residues. Looked up from germline, CDR1 is MDHEN and CDR2 is SYDVKM. The junction had 9 bases not matched to a gene; V was cut back by 5 bases and J by 5 bases. The CDR3 sequence is CASSPLPDRDEQYF. The DNA of the CDR3 is TGTGCCAGCAGTCCCCTCCCCGACAGGGACGAGCAGTACTTC.

The chain is built from TRBV5-6 and TRBJ1-2; TRBD1 might be the D (5 bases). V was trimmed by 1 base and J by 4 bases, leaving 11 bases between them. This CDR3 has 14 residues. Germline CDR1 is SGHDT and CDR2 is YYEEEE. The CDR3 nucleotides are TGTGCCAGCAGCTTGCCGTATAGGGGCTATGGCTACACCTTC. It codes for CASSLPYRGYGYTF.

This rearrangement joins TRBV3-1 (or the pseudogene TRBV3-2) to TRBJ2-3; 10 bases fit TRBD2. Trimming took 3 bases from V and 6 from J; bases not matched to a gene: 6. The length of the CDR3 is 15 residues. The germline gives CDR1 LGHDT, CDR2 YNNKEL (reference sequence). CDR3 in amino acids: CASSHLAGVGDTQYF. The CDR3 DNA is TGTGCCAGCAGCCACCTAGCGGGAGTGGGGGATACGCAGTATTTT.

The chain couples TRBV10-3 to TRBJ1-1; no reliable D call. The germline gives CDR1 ENHRY, CDR2 SYGVKD. The CDR3 extends over 14 amino acids. Trimming removed 0 bases from V and 4 bases from J, with 9 bases in between. In DNA form, the CDR3 reads TGTGCCATCAGTGAGTCAGAGGTTGGCACTGAAGCTTTCTTT. Its protein product is CAISESEVGTEAFF.

Written as DNA, the CDR3 is TGTGCCATCCGGGGGGTATTCCCCCACGAGCAGTACTTC. Its translation: CAIRGVFPHEQYF. This chain joins TRBV10-3 and TRBJ2-7, with 7 bases aligning to TRBD2. Trimming removed 8 bases from V and 5 bases from J; junction bases left unmatched: 9. Germline values: CDR1 ENHRY, CDR2 SYGVKD. The CDR3 length is 13 residues.

The chain uses TRBV6-5 and TRBJ1-1; unclear D gene. The V gene lost 5 bases and the J gene lost 4 bases, with 11 bases spanning the gap. Per germline, CDR1 MNHEY and CDR2 SVGAGI. The CDR3 extends over 13 amino acids. CDR3 region: CASSTGLGTEAFF. In DNA form, the CDR3 reads TGTGCCAGCAGTACCGGACTCGGCACTGAAGCTTTCTTT.

V gene TRBV5-1 combines with J gene TRBJ2-2; D gene ambiguous. V gave up 4 bases and J gave up 1 base, with 5 bases separating them. The CDR3 loop spans 13 amino acids. Germline CDR1 reads SGHRS; CDR2 reads YFSETQ. DNA for the CDR3: TGCGCCAGCAGCGACGGGAACACCGGGGAGCTGTTTTTT. Translated, it gives CASSDGNTGELFF.

This clone was detected once. The rearrangement links TRBV27 to TRBJ1-3; D is uncertain. The germline gives CDR1 MNHEY, CDR2 SMNVEV (reference sequence). The CDR3 spans 14 residues. V was cut by 3 bases and J by 2 bases, with 8 bases left in between. CDR3 residues: CASSFSGAGNTIYF. DNA for the CDR3: TGTGCCAGCAGTTTTTCTGGGGCTGGAAACACCATATATTTT.

This chain connects TRBV24-1 to TRBJ2-7; TRBD1 matches at 7 bases. In germline, CDR1 is KGHDR, CDR2 SFDVKD. CDR3 size: 13 residues. J lost 3 bases, V lost 7 bases, and 5 bases had no gene match. CDR3 coding DNA: TGTGCCACCAGGGAAGACAGGGACTACGAGCAGTACTTC. Protein: CATREDRDYEQYF.

This chain links TRBV9 with TRBJ1-2; possible D gene TRBD1, 5 bases. CDR1 and CDR2 from the germline V gene are SGDLS and YYNGEE. Between the trimmed V and J ends, which lost 7 bases and 3 bases, there was a span of 16 bases. CDR3 length: 14 residues. The CDR3 nucleotides are TGTGCCAGCGGCTGGGACGAGGGCGACTATGGCTACACCTTC. Encoded protein: CASGWDEGDYGYTF. Based on the CDR3 plus reference TRBV9 and TRBJ1-2, the full variable domain is DSGVTQTPKHLITATGQRVTLRCSPRSGDLSVYWYQQSLDQGLQFLIQYYNGEERAKGNILERFSAQQFPDLHSELNLSSLELGDSALYFCASGWDEGDYGYTFGSGTRLTVV.

The rearrangement links TRBV9 to TRBJ2-3; maybe TRBD2 (6 bases). Trimming took 0 bases from V and 4 from J, leaving 15 bases between them. The CDR3 spans 16 residues. Germline-derived CDR1 and CDR2 are SGDLS and YYNGEE. This CDR3 reads CASSVAGGGLSDTQYF. The CDR3 DNA is TGTGCCAGCAGCGTAGCAGGTGGGGGGTTGTCAGATACGCAGTATTTT. The full variable domain, its missing parts supplied by reference TRBV9 and TRBJ2-3, is DSGVTQTPKHLITATGQRVTLRCSPRSGDLSVYWYQQSLDQGLQFLIQYYNGEERAKGNILERFSAQQFPDLHSELNLSSLELGDSALYFCASSVAGGGLSDTQYFGPGTRLTVL.

The rearrangement joins TRBV4-2 to TRBJ1-5; D gene unclear. CDR3 length: 15 residues. V lost 0 bases to trimming and J lost 5 bases, with 11 bases between them. Germline V lookup: CDR1 LGHNA, CDR2 YNFKEQ. The DNA for the CDR3 is TGTGCCAGCAGCCAAGAAGGTCGGCTTTATCAGCCCCAGCATTTT. It yields the protein CASSQEGRLYQPQHF.

V is TRBV6-5 and J is TRBJ2-5; D uncertain. Germline CDR1 reads MNHEY; CDR2 reads SVGAGI. The V end was cut by 0 bases, the J end by 6 bases, with 8 bases between. This CDR3 spans 13 amino acids. The CDR3 bases are TGTGCCAGCAGTTACTCGATTACGCAGACCCAGTACTTC. Translation gives CASSYSITQTQYF.

J is TRBJ1-5 and V is TRBV19; tentatively, D is TRBD1 (5 bases). The germline V gene has CDR1 LNHDA and CDR2 SQIVND (reference sequence). Trimming shortened V by 8 bases and J by 4 bases, and 15 bases separated the two germline ends. The CDR3 loop spans 14 amino acids. The DNA for the CDR3 is TGTGCCAGTTCAGGGATCCCCCCTAATCAGCCCCAGCATTTT. Protein: CASSGIPPNQPQHF.

V gene TRBV18 combines with J gene TRBJ2-1; D is perhaps TRBD1 or TRBD2 (6 bases each). Germline CDR1 reads KGHSH; CDR2 reads LQKENI. The CDR3 has 17 amino acids. Trimming removed 6 bases at V and 0 bases at J, with 18 bases between. CDR3 region: CASSGGSFRSSYNEQFF. Written as DNA, the CDR3 is TGTGCCAGCTCCGGGGGCAGCTTTCGAAGCTCCTACAATGAGCAGTTCTTC. The full variable domain, its missing parts supplied by reference TRBV18 and TRBJ2-1, is NAGVMQNPRHLVRRRGQEARLRCSPMKGHSHVYWYRQLPEEGLKFMVYLQKENIIDESGMPKERFSAEFPKEGPSILRIQQVVRGDSAAYFCASSGGSFRSSYNEQFFGPGTRLTVL.

The V call is TRBV18, the J call TRBJ1-1, with 7 bases matching TRBD1. Germline V gene sequence: CDR1 KGHSH, CDR2 LQKENI. This CDR3 spans 15 amino acids. V lost 3 bases, J lost 8 bases, and 12 bases stayed unmatched. The DNA for the CDR3 is TGTGCCAGCTCACCGCGACAGGGTACTATAAAGGAAGCTTTCTTT. Protein sequence: CASSPRQGTIKEAFF.

This rearrangement joins TRBV4-2 to TRBJ2-1; D tentatively reads TRBD1 or TRBD2 (6 bases each). CDR3 length: 15 amino acids. CDR1 is LGHNA, CDR2 YNFKEQ, per germline. Trimming took 0 bases from V and 7 from J, leaving 13 bases between them. The CDR3: CASSQEEGGGNEQFF. The DNA for the CDR3 is TGTGCCAGCAGCCAAGAGGAGGGGGGCGGGAATGAGCAGTTCTTC.

The chain combines TRBV15 with TRBJ1-6; weak D call: TRBD1 (6 bases). V lost 0 bases and J 7 bases, leaving 13 bases between the germline ends. This CDR3 contains 16 residues. Germline V gene data show CDR1 as LNHNV and CDR2 as YYDKDF (reference sequence). Here the CDR3 reads CATSRDNGGLNSPLHF. CDR3 nucleotide sequence: TGTGCCACCAGCAGAGATAATGGGGGCCTGAATTCACCCCTCCACTTT.

The gene calls are TRBV2 and TRBJ1-2; the D is unclear. Trimming pared 4 bases from V and 6 bases from J, leaving 12 bases between. The CDR3 is 13 amino acids. Per germline, CDR1 SNHLY and CDR2 FYNNEI. CDR3 DNA sequence: TGTGCCAGCAGTGGGCCAGAGAGACATGGCTACACCTTC. It encodes CASSGPERHGYTF.

The CDR3 loop is CASSQIDMGLSGANVLTF. The CDR3 DNA reads as TGCGCCAGCAGCCAAATCGATATGGGGTTGTCTGGGGCCAACGTCCTGACTTTC. The chain recombines TRBV4-1 with TRBJ2-6; D is undetermined. The CDR3 totals 18 residues. The V and J ends lost 2 bases and 1 base respectively, with 15 bases between them. CDR1 is MGHRA and CDR2 is YSYEKL in the germline V gene.

The chain joins TRBV30 to TRBJ2-1; D may be TRBD2 (6 bases). The CDR3 consists of 15 residues. Deletions cut 0 bases from V and 3 bases from J, with 12 bases between. Germline CDR1 is GTSNPN and CDR2 is SVGIG (reference sequence). The CDR3 loop reads CAWSVGTPGYNEQFF. CDR3 in DNA: TGTGCCTGGAGTGTAGGGACTCCAGGCTACAATGAGCAGTTCTTC.

In its sample, this clone ranks as medium-sized. The chain links TRBV19 to TRBJ2-7, with a tentative D call TRBD2 (5 bases). V was cut by 3 bases and J by 3 bases, with 9 bases left in between. Germline values: CDR1 LNHDA, CDR2 SQIVND (reference sequence). The CDR3 has 13 amino acids. CDR3 amino acids: CASSMYGDYEQYF. Here the CDR3 DNA reads TGTGCCAGTAGTATGTACGGGGACTACGAGCAGTACTTC. The complete variable domain, with remaining parts taken from reference TRBV19 and TRBJ2-7, reads DGGITQSPKYLFRKEGQNVTLSCEQNLNHDAMYWYRQDPGQGLRLIYYSQIVNDFQKGDIAEGYSVSREKKESFPLTVTSAQKNPTAFYLCASSMYGDYEQYFGPGTRLTVT.

The chain carries TRBV6-6 and TRBJ2-7; 7 bases fit TRBD2. This CDR3 region has 15 residues. Germline CDR1 and CDR2: MNHNY and SVGAGI (reference sequence). V dropped 2 bases and J dropped 6; count of bases not matched to a gene: 10. The CDR3 nucleotides read TGTGCCAGCAGTTACGCGGGAGTAGACCCCTCCGAGCAGTACTTC. It translates to CASSYAGVDPSEQYF.

The chain employs TRBV6-2 or TRBV6-3 and TRBJ1-2; D not resolved. Germline-derived CDR1 and CDR2 are MNHEY and SVGEGT. The CDR3 length is 12 residues. The ends were cut back, 4 bases at V and 5 bases at J, with 8 bases in the middle. The CDR3 sequence: CASSSREYGYTF. CDR3 DNA: TGTGCCAGCAGTTCCCGAGAGTATGGCTACACCTTC.

This chain connects TRBV5-1 to TRBJ1-1, with D uncertain. Germline CDR1 is SGHRS and CDR2 is YFSETQ. The CDR3 has 13 residues. V lost 4 bases to trimming and J lost 3 bases, with 10 bases between them. Here the CDR3 reads CASSPQIDTEAFF. CDR3 DNA: TGCGCCAGCAGCCCACAGATAGACACTGAAGCTTTCTTT.